A selection of T cell receptor beta chains follows, all from one sample in a study of blood T cell repertoires in COVID-19. Produced via immunoSEQ multiplex PCR; TCRdb's table is partial and in-frame only. The top ten clones hold roughly 0.35% of a sample with approximately 44,000 clones, about 92% of them seen once. Sequencing was done on a sample of peripheral blood. Receptors were obtained from a man between 45 and 60 years old with COVID-19, enrolled during active disease. Each CDR3 is given with its conserved first and last residue. The order of the fields is V gene, J gene, D gene, clone size, CDR3 protein, CDR3 DNA. D genes are given only for firm matches. The size entry is marked missing in some rows and otherwise reads once, few, many or a size class.

v_call: TRBV2
j_call: TRBJ2-3
d_call: TRBD2
clone_size: .
cdr3_aa: CASGTSGRGDTQYF
cdr3_nt: TGTGCCAGCGGGACTAGCGGGAGAGGGGATACGCAGTATTTT

v_call: TRBV6-5
j_call: TRBJ1-1
d_call: .
clone_size: .
cdr3_aa: CASSYSTGNTEAFF
cdr3_nt: TGTGCCAGCAGTTACTCGACAGGGAACACTGAAGCTTTCTTT

v_call: TRBV28
j_call: TRBJ1-2
d_call: .
clone_size: .
cdr3_aa: CASSSIRSPERVYGYTF
cdr3_nt: TGTGCCAGCAGTTCAATCCGGAGCCCGGAACGGGTCTATGGCTACACCTTC

v_call: TRBV2
j_call: TRBJ2-3
d_call: .
clone_size: .
cdr3_aa: CASMGQAFTDTQYF
cdr3_nt: TGTGCCAGCATGGGCCAGGCGTTCACAGATACGCAGTATTTT

v_call: TRBV3-1/TRBV3-2
j_call: TRBJ1-5
d_call: .
clone_size: .
cdr3_aa: CASSQGGLSSEPQHF
cdr3_nt: TGTGCCAGCAGCCAAGGGGGACTGTCCTCGGAGCCCCAGCATTTT

v_call: TRBV27
j_call: TRBJ2-7
d_call: .
clone_size: .
cdr3_aa: CASSLVGSISEQYF
cdr3_nt: TGTGCCAGCAGTTTAGTCGGGAGTATCAGCGAGCAGTACTTC

v_call: TRBV28
j_call: TRBJ2-7
d_call: .
clone_size: .
cdr3_aa: CASSLWGDKGYEQYF
cdr3_nt: TGTGCCAGCAGTTTATGGGGGGACAAAGGATACGAGCAGTACTTC

v_call: TRBV5-4
j_call: TRBJ2-5
d_call: .
clone_size: .
cdr3_aa: CASSLKGKGDLEETQYF
cdr3_nt: TGTGCCAGCAGTCTTAAAGGGAAAGGGGATCTAGAAGAGACCCAGTACTTC

v_call: TRBV15
j_call: TRBJ2-1
d_call: TRBD2
clone_size: .
cdr3_aa: CATIRGGRELYNEQFF
cdr3_nt: TGTGCCACCATAAGAGGAGGGCGGGAGCTCTACAATGAGCAGTTCTTC

v_call: TRBV30
j_call: TRBJ1-1
d_call: TRBD1
clone_size: once
cdr3_aa: CAWSRGQNTEAFF
cdr3_nt: TGTGCCTGGAGCAGGGGGCAAAACACTGAAGCTTTCTTT

v_call: TRBV6-5
j_call: TRBJ1-4
d_call: .
clone_size: .
cdr3_aa: CASSYGRSREKLFF
cdr3_nt: TGTGCCAGCAGTTACGGGAGGTCGCGTGAAAAACTGTTTTTT

v_call: TRBV2
j_call: TRBJ1-1
d_call: TRBD1
clone_size: .
cdr3_aa: CASSGQGRAEAFF
cdr3_nt: TGTGCCAGCAGTGGACAGGGGAGGGCTGAAGCTTTCTTT

v_call: TRBV19
j_call: TRBJ2-2
d_call: TRBD2
clone_size: .
cdr3_aa: CASGRGGRRSGELFF
cdr3_nt: TGTGCCAGTGGGAGGGGCGGGAGGAGGAGCGGGGAGCTGTTTTTT

v_call: TRBV28
j_call: TRBJ2-5
d_call: TRBD2
clone_size: .
cdr3_aa: CASTTPGGGQETQYF
cdr3_nt: TGTGCCAGCACGACTCCCGGGGGAGGGCAAGAGACCCAGTACTTC

v_call: TRBV7-2
j_call: TRBJ2-1
d_call: TRBD2
clone_size: once
cdr3_aa: CASTPSASGSPYNEQFF
cdr3_nt: TGTGCCAGCACCCCCTCCGCCAGCGGGAGTCCCTACAATGAGCAGTTCTTC

v_call: TRBV30
j_call: TRBJ2-1
d_call: .
clone_size: .
cdr3_aa: CAWGLSGDEQFF
cdr3_nt: TGTGCCTGGGGACTTTCCGGAGATGAGCAGTTCTTC

v_call: TRBV4-2
j_call: TRBJ2-1
d_call: TRBD2
clone_size: .
cdr3_aa: CASSPGGTSPVKFF
cdr3_nt: TGTGCCAGCAGCCCCGGGGGGACTTCCCCCGTGAAGTTCTTC

v_call: TRBV9
j_call: TRBJ2-2
d_call: TRBD1
clone_size: .
cdr3_aa: CASSVQSGTGPPGELFF
cdr3_nt: TGTGCCAGCAGCGTGCAATCCGGGACAGGGCCCCCCGGGGAGCTGTTTTTT

v_call: TRBV7-2
j_call: TRBJ2-1
d_call: TRBD2
clone_size: .
cdr3_aa: CASSLAETGTSGSGVGRGEQFF
cdr3_nt: TGTGCCAGCAGCTTAGCGGAGACCGGGACTAGCGGGAGTGGGGTTGGGAGGGGTGAGCAGTTCTTC

v_call: TRBV20-1
j_call: TRBJ2-1
d_call: TRBD2
clone_size: .
cdr3_aa: CSASMAGGYYNEQFF
cdr3_nt: TGCAGTGCTAGTATGGCGGGAGGGTATTACAATGAGCAGTTCTTC

v_call: TRBV11-3
j_call: TRBJ2-5
d_call: .
clone_size: .
cdr3_aa: CASSLGHGGNPQETQYF
cdr3_nt: TGTGCCAGCAGCTTAGGCCACGGAGGGAACCCCCAAGAGACCCAGTACTTC

v_call: TRBV9
j_call: TRBJ2-1
d_call: .
clone_size: once
cdr3_aa: CASSVAGQGNSYEQFF
cdr3_nt: TGTGCCAGCAGCGTAGCTGGGCAGGGGAACTCCTATGAGCAGTTCTTC

v_call: TRBV19
j_call: TRBJ2-2
d_call: TRBD2
clone_size: .
cdr3_aa: CASSRLAGGSANTGELFF
cdr3_nt: TGTGCCAGTAGCCGACTAGCGGGAGGAAGCGCGAACACCGGGGAGCTGTTTTTT

v_call: TRBV29-1
j_call: TRBJ2-5
d_call: TRBD2
clone_size: once
cdr3_aa: CSVASGQETQYF
cdr3_nt: TGCAGCGTTGCTAGCGGACAAGAGACCCAGTACTTC

v_call: TRBV11-3
j_call: TRBJ2-1
d_call: .
clone_size: .
cdr3_aa: CASSLAPDYNEQFF
cdr3_nt: TGTGCCAGCAGCTTGGCACCAGACTACAATGAGCAGTTCTTC

v_call: TRBV9
j_call: TRBJ1-1
d_call: TRBD1
clone_size: .
cdr3_aa: CASSVQGAMNTEAFF
cdr3_nt: TGTGCCAGCAGCGTGCAGGGGGCCATGAACACTGAAGCTTTCTTT

v_call: TRBV7-6
j_call: TRBJ2-1
d_call: .
clone_size: .
cdr3_aa: CASSPTTISYNEQFF
cdr3_nt: TGTGCCAGCAGCCCTACCACTATCTCCTACAATGAGCAGTTCTTC

v_call: TRBV7-2
j_call: TRBJ2-6
d_call: .
clone_size: few
cdr3_aa: CASSLGSAPGANVLTF
cdr3_nt: TGTGCCAGCAGCTTAGGTAGCGCCCCTGGGGCCAACGTCCTGACTTTC

v_call: TRBV10-3
j_call: TRBJ2-7
d_call: .
clone_size: .
cdr3_aa: CAISAVGAGEQYF
cdr3_nt: TGTGCCATCAGTGCGGTGGGAGCTGGTGAGCAGTACTTC

v_call: TRBV28
j_call: TRBJ2-7
d_call: .
clone_size: .
cdr3_aa: CASTTPGGSYEQYF
cdr3_nt: TGTGCCAGCACCACCCCTGGGGGGAGCTACGAGCAGTACTTC

v_call: TRBV6-5
j_call: TRBJ1-4
d_call: TRBD1
clone_size: .
cdr3_aa: CASSPYRGNTEKLFF
cdr3_nt: TGTGCCAGCAGTCCCTACAGGGGTAATACGGAAAAACTGTTTTTT

v_call: TRBV7-2
j_call: TRBJ2-2
d_call: TRBD1
clone_size: .
cdr3_aa: CASSSGQGGGGELFF
cdr3_nt: TGTGCCAGCAGCTCGGGACAGGGGGGGGGCGGGGAGCTGTTTTTT

v_call: TRBV2
j_call: TRBJ2-7
d_call: TRBD2
clone_size: .
cdr3_aa: CASSETSGRAAEQYF
cdr3_nt: TGTGCCAGCAGTGAAACTAGCGGGAGGGCTGCCGAGCAGTACTTC

v_call: TRBV15
j_call: TRBJ1-2
d_call: TRBD1
clone_size: .
cdr3_aa: CATSTGQNYGYTF
cdr3_nt: TGTGCCACCAGCACGGGACAGAACTATGGCTACACCTTC

v_call: TRBV5-4
j_call: TRBJ2-1
d_call: .
clone_size: .
cdr3_aa: CASTKVSSDEQFF
cdr3_nt: TGTGCCAGCACCAAGGTGTCGAGCGATGAGCAGTTCTTC

v_call: TRBV29-1
j_call: TRBJ1-2
d_call: TRBD1
clone_size: .
cdr3_aa: CSVEDQQGGIVYGYTF
cdr3_nt: TGCAGCGTTGAAGACCAACAGGGGGGAATCGTCTATGGCTACACCTTC

v_call: TRBV7-2
j_call: TRBJ2-7
d_call: TRBD2
clone_size: .
cdr3_aa: CASSPRAGGPNEQYF
cdr3_nt: TGTGCCAGCAGCCCCCGAGCGGGAGGGCCAAACGAGCAGTACTTC

v_call: TRBV19
j_call: TRBJ1-6
d_call: TRBD1
clone_size: .
cdr3_aa: CASSMVSRTGDNSPLHF
cdr3_nt: TGTGCCAGTAGTATGGTGTCACGGACAGGAGATAATTCACCCCTCCACTTT

v_call: TRBV5-5
j_call: TRBJ2-7
d_call: .
clone_size: .
cdr3_aa: CASSTDSLLKQYF
cdr3_nt: TGTGCCAGCAGCACAGACAGTCTGCTAAAGCAGTACTTC

v_call: TRBV10-3
j_call: TRBJ2-3
d_call: .
clone_size: .
cdr3_aa: CAINEGVTDTQYF
cdr3_nt: TGTGCCATCAACGAGGGAGTTACAGATACGCAGTATTTT

v_call: TRBV7-9
j_call: TRBJ1-1
d_call: .
clone_size: .
cdr3_aa: CASSASRVGQLNTEAFF
cdr3_nt: TGTGCCAGCAGCGCGAGCCGGGTGGGTCAGTTGAACACTGAAGCTTTCTTT

v_call: TRBV4-2
j_call: TRBJ1-1
d_call: TRBD1
clone_size: .
cdr3_aa: CASSSRTGDFTEAFF
cdr3_nt: TGTGCCAGCAGCTCTCGGACAGGGGATTTCACTGAAGCTTTCTTT